Listed below are T cell receptor beta chains from one sample, sequenced in a study of identical twins. TCRdb re-derived calls from the 5' RACE reads in MiXCR, one entry per CDR3 protein. The table lists 1.5 million or so distinct CDR3 sequences, less than 40% of them singletons. The sample was cord blood. Receptors were obtained from a newborn girl in good health. Both conserved end residues are trimmed from each CDR3.

TRBV10-3	TRBJ1-2	AISGNYGYT
TRBV7-2	TRBJ1-2	ASSRGQGAWGYT
TRBV14	TRBJ1-6	ASSQRGADSPLH
TRBV6-6	TRBJ1-5	ASTDTGGGQPQH
TRBV27	TRBJ2-1	ASSLISLAGVYNEQF
TRBV27	TRBJ2-5	ASSPHRTSGRRETQY
TRBV4-2	TRBJ2-7	ASSRLGDGDYEQY
TRBV12-3/TRBV12-4	TRBJ1-5	ASSLWGGKGQPQH
TRBV10-2	TRBJ2-7	ASGPSTGPDYEQY
TRBV5-1	TRBJ2-7	ASSLISARAYSYEQY
TRBV10-3	TRBJ2-7	AISGWAPAAEQY
TRBV6-5	TRBJ1-2	ASRAGTRSSYGYT
TRBV27	TRBJ1-6	ASSHRASSASPLH
TRBV20-1	TRBJ2-7	SASPSGRYEQY
TRBV5-6	NA	ASSLDTTQY
TRBV20-1	TRBJ2-1	SARLAVNEQF
TRBV27	TRBJ2-7	ASRRHEQY
TRBV12-3/TRBV12-4	TRBJ1-2	ASSLRAGNPNYGYT
TRBV24-1	TRBJ1-6	ATSLTGTPRYNSPLH
TRBV20-1	TRBJ2-1	SARSRGVPYNEQF
TRBV4-2	TRBJ2-1	ACSQDDSVRYNEQF
TRBV20-1	TRBJ2-2	SARDPLAGKAGELF
TRBV6-5	TRBJ2-1	ASSYLGLAGVNEQF
TRBV2	TRBJ1-1	ASNTPGRGVTEAF
TRBV9	TRBJ1-3	ASSVGGYGNTIY
TRBV7-2	TRBJ2-1	ASSLALGRTQF